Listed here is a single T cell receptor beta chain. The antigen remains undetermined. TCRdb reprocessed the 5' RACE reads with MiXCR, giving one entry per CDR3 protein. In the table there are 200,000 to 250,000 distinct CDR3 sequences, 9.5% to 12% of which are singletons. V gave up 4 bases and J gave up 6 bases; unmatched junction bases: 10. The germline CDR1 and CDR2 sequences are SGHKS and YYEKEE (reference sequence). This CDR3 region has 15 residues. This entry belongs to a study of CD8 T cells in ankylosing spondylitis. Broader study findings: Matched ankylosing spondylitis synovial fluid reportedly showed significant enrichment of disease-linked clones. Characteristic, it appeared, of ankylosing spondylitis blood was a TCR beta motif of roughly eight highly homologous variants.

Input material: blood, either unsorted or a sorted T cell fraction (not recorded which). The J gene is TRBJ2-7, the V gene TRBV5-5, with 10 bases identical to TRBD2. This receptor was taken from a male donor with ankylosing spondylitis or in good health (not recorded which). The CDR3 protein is CASSRQREGRSEQYF. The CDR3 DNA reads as TGTGCCAGCAGCCGACAGCGGGAGGGCCGAAGCGAGCAGTACTTC.